Listed below are T cell receptor beta chains from one sample, sequenced in a study of cytomegalovirus exposure and HLA in healthy donors. Produced via immunoSEQ multiplex PCR; TCRdb's table is partial and in-frame only. The sample yields 150,000 to 200,000 clones, about four fifths seen once. Sequenced: PBMCs. The receptors were gathered from a man younger than 35 in good health and CMV-seronegative. Each CDR3 is given with its conserved first and last residue. D genes are given only for firm matches. Size values are once, few and many counts, or a class for expanded clones, and some rows have none.

clone size | J gene | D gene | V gene | CDR3 protein | CDR3 DNA
. | TRBJ1-1 | TRBD1 | TRBV10-3 | CAISESRGQAEAFF | TGTGCCATCAGTGAGTCGAGGGGGCAAGCTGAAGCTTTCTTT
. | TRBJ2-2 | TRBD1 | TRBV2 | CASSGQGLDTGELFF | TGTGCCAGCAGCGGACAGGGGTTGGACACCGGGGAGCTGTTTTTT
once | TRBJ1-2 | . | TRBV7-2 | CASSLAWAGEGYTF | TGTGCCAGCAGCTTAGCCTGGGCGGGTGAGGGCTACACCTTC
. | TRBJ1-5 | TRBD1 | TRBV15 | CATSRGGGQGVQYSNQPQHF | TGTGCCACCAGCAGAGGCGGGGGACAGGGGGTTCAATATAGCAATCAGCCCCAGCATTTT
. | TRBJ2-2 | . | TRBV7-9 | CSSSLFHGAGELFF | TGTTCCAGCAGCTTATTTCACGGTGCCGGGGAGCTGTTTTTT
. | TRBJ2-1 | . | TRBV19 | CASSQRKDRWRFF | TGTGCCAGTAGCCAACGAAAAGACAGGTGGCGGTTCTTC
. | TRBJ2-5 | TRBD2 | TRBV28 | CASSFRLAGGGETQYF | TGTGCCAGCAGTTTCAGACTAGCGGGAGGAGGAGAGACCCAGTACTTC
. | TRBJ2-1 | . | TRBV27 | CASSSHNRVQLGEQFF | TGTGCCAGCAGTTCCCATAACAGGGTTCAATTGGGTGAGCAGTTCTTC
few | TRBJ2-1 | . | TRBV29-1 | CSVALRGFYSEQFF | TGCAGCGTTGCTTTACGGGGATTTTACAGTGAGCAGTTCTTC
once | TRBJ2-2 | . | TRBV9 | CASSVGGGYGNTGELFF | TGTGCCAGCAGCGTAGGAGGAGGGTATGGGAACACCGGGGAGCTGTTTTTT
. | TRBJ1-2 | TRBD1 | TRBV6-5 | CASSGTGVVHGYTF | TGTGCCAGCAGCGGGACAGGGGTTGTACATGGCTACACCTTC